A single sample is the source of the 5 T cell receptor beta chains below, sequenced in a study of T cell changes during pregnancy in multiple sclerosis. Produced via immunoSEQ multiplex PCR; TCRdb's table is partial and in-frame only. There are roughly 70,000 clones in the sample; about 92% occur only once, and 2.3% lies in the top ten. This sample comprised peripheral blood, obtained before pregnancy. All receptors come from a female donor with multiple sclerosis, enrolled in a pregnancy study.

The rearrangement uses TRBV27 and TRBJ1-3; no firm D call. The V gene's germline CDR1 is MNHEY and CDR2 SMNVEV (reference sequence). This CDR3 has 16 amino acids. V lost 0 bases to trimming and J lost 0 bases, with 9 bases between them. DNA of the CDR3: TGTGCCAGCAGTTTATCTCCGGGATTCTCTGGAAACACCATATATTTT. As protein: CASSLSPGFSGNTIYF.

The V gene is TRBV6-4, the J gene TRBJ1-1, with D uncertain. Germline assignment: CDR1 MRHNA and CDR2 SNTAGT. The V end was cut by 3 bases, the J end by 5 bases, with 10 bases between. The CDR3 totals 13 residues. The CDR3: CASSDRDGTEAFF. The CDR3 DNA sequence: TGTGCCAGCAGTGATCGGGATGGAACTGAAGCTTTCTTT.

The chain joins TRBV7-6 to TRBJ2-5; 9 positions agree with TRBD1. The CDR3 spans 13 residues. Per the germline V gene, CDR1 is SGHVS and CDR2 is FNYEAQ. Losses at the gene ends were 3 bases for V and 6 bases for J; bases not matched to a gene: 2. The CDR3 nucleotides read TGTGCCAGCAGCTTGGACAGGGGAAAGACCCAGTACTTC. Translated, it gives CASSLDRGKTQYF.

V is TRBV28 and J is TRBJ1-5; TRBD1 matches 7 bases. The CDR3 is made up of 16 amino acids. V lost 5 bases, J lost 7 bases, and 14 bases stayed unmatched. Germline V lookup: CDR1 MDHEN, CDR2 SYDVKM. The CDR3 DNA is TGTGCCAGCAGTCCCGATGGAGGGGGCGCCGGGCAGCCCCAGCATTTT. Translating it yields CASSPDGGGAGQPQHF.

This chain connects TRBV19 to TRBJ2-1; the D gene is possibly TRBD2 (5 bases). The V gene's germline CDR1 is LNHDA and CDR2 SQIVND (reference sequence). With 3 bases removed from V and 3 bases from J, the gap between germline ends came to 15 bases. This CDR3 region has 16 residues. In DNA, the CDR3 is TGTGCCAGTAGTATGTTTAAGGGAGCGGTCTACAATGAGCAGTTCTTC. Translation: CASSMFKGAVYNEQFF. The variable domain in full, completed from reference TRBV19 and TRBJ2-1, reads DGGITQSPKYLFRKEGQNVTLSCEQNLNHDAMYWYRQDPGQGLRLIYYSQIVNDFQKGDIAEGYSVSREKKESFPLTVTSAQKNPTAFYLCASSMFKGAVYNEQFFGPGTRLTVL.